Sequencing of this TCR beta chain was carried out in a study of blood T cell repertoires in COVID-19. Study processing details: How many nucleated cells were present was estimated from reference gene primer amplification. Measured with immunoSEQ multiplex PCR; TCRdb has only the in-frame clones, and not every one. That table supplies the V and J calls and clone size; D and trimming were determined from the DNA. Among some 87,000 clones listed, about three quarters were seen once. Sequenced material: peripheral blood. This TCR derives from an elderly woman with active or convalescent COVID-19.

The CDR3 reads CASSQPLGRETYEQYF. The DNA of the CDR3 is TGTGCCAGCAGCCAACCATTGGGCAGGGAAACCTACGAGCAGTACTTC. The rearrangement uses TRBV3-1 (or the pseudogene TRBV3-2) and TRBJ2-7, with a possible D match to TRBD1 (5 bases). In germline, CDR1 is LGHDT, CDR2 YNNKEL (reference sequence). The CDR3 is 16 residues long. V lost 2 bases and J lost 2, with 16 bases in between.